The entry below gives a single TCR beta chain sequence along with its context. Assay: immunoSEQ multiplex PCR; the TCRdb copy retains only in-frame clones and omits some. The sample includes approximately 170,000 clones, about 85% seen only once; the top ten take around 6.9%. The data derive from a study of blood T cell repertoires in COVID-19. Study-level background: COVID-19 samples, acute and convalescent, were from the United States, Italy and Spain. PBMCs, B-cell-depleted T cells, or T cells provided the cDNA or gDNA that made up the material.

Germline V gene data show CDR1 as SGHTA and CDR2 as FQGTGA. The CDR3 runs to 15 residues. After removal of 6 bases from V and 1 base from J, the junction contained 4 bases not matched to a gene. This TCR was recovered from a man older than 75 with COVID-19, enrolled during active disease. The V gene is TRBV7-3, the J gene TRBJ2-2; 8 positions match TRBD1. Material: peripheral blood. CDR3 coding DNA: TGTGCCAGCAGTCGCGGACAGGGGAACACCGGGGAGCTGTTTTTT. This gives the protein CASSRGQGNTGELFF.